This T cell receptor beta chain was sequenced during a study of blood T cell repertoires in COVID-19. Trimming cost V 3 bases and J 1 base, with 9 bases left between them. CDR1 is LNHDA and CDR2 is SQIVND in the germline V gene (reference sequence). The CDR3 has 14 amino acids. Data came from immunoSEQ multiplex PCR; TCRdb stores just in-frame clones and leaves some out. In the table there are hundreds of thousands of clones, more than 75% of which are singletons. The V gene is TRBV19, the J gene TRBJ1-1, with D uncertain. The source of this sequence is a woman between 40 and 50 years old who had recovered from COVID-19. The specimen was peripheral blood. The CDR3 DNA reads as TGTGCCAGTAGTATTGGGCAGTCGAACACTGAAGCTTTCTTT. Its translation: CASSIGQSNTEAFF.